This TCR beta chain was observed in a study of OX40 agonist ivuxolimab in advanced cancers. About the study: Partial responses were observed in three patients, of whom one had hepatocellular carcinoma and two had cutaneous melanoma.

TCRdb keeps only in-frame clones here, not all; method: immunoSEQ multiplex PCR. This sample has 90,000 to 120,000 clones; under 95% occur once, and the top ten carry 0.95% to 1.5%. This clone was found once. The CDR3 totals 12 residues. Sequenced material: CD4+ or CD8+ T cells sorted from blood, taken in a trial of the OX40 agonist ivuxolimab. The sequence came from an adult with an advanced solid tumor such as melanoma, head and neck, liver or kidney cancer. The chain links TRBV21-1 to TRBJ2-1; TRBD1, the table's D call, lacks a check against the DNA. TRBV21-1 is noted as a pseudogene. CDR3 amino acids: CASRLPRDEQFF. The CDR3 region has the DNA TGTGCCAGCCGCCTCCCCAGGGATGAGCAGTTCTTC.